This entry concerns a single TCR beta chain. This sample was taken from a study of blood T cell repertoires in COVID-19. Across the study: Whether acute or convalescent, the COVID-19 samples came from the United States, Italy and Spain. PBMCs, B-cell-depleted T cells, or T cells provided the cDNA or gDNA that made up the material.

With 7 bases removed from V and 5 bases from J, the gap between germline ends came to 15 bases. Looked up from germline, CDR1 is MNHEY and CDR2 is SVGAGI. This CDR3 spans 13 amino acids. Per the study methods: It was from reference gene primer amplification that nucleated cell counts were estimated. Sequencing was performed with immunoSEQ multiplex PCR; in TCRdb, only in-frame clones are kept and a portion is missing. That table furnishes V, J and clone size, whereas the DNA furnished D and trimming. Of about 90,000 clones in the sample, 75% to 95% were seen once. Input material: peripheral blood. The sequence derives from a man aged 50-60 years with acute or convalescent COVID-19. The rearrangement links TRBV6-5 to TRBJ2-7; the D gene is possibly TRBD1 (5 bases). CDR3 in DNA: TGTGCCAGCACCATTAGGGGTACCCACGAGCAGTACTTC. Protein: CASTIRGTHEQYF.